This T cell receptor beta chain appears in the sequencing data of a study of CXCR3-negative and CXCR3-positive naive CD8 T cells. This CDR3 comprises 14 residues. About this clonotype: What it binds is not known.

Study-wide findings and caveats: TRBV-TRBJ usage matched between naive CXCR3-negative and CXCR3-positive cells but not between memory cells. Naive subsets showed comparable surface CD5, and TCR interaction strength was also inferred from TRB CDR3 physicochemistry. When CXCR3-positive naive cells were set against CXCR3-negative naive cells, the former had more hydrophobic TRB CDR3s.

UMI-tagged TRB cDNA libraries were built via 5' RACE. TCRdb re-called the 5' RACE reads and gives one entry per CDR3 protein, without DNA. The table gives more than 75,000 distinct CDR3 sequences; the top ten clones make up about 0.62% of it. The receptor comes from a human donor in good health. Some clones in this sample may be carry-over from other donors' samples. The V and J genes are TRBV12-3 or TRBV12-4 and TRBJ2-5; TCRdb's D gene call, TRBD1, goes unchecked for lack of DNA. Sequencing used naive CXCR3+ CD8+ T cells from blood. Subset indicated: CD45RO-CCR7+CD27+CD95- naive CD8+ T cells expressing CXCR3 (TNR3+). The CDR3 is CASSRRDRQETQYF.